The 28 T cell receptor beta chains below come from one sample, sequenced in a study of T cell responses to AZD1222 COVID-19 vaccine. Profiling relied on immunoSEQ multiplex PCR, and the TCRdb table lists in-frame clones only, not all of them. The sample holds roughly 200,000 clones, 85% to 90% seen once. Source: peripheral blood, taken on day 0 of AZD1222 vaccination. The receptors originated from an adult in good health.

V usage is TRBV10-3 and J usage is TRBJ2-3, with D hard to call. Between the trimmed V and J ends, which lost 0 bases and 4 bases, there was a span of 11 bases. CDR3 length: 15 residues. The germline gives CDR1 ENHRY, CDR2 SYGVKD. Here the CDR3 reads CAISESSPGPDTQYF. CDR3 bases: TGTGCCATCAGTGAGTCGTCCCCCGGACCAGATACGCAGTATTTT.

With regard to this clone: This sample also contains other DNA sequences that code for the same CDR3. The rearrangement joins TRBV2 to TRBJ1-5; the D is unclear. CDR1 is SNHLY and CDR2 is FYNNEI in the germline V gene. This CDR3 spans 13 amino acids. V lost 4 bases, J lost 3 bases, and 7 bases lay in between. As DNA, the CDR3 is TGTGCCAGCAGTGGTGGGGACAATCAGCCCCAGCATTTT. Protein: CASSGGDNQPQHF.

The V gene is TRBV4-1, the J gene TRBJ2-5; 9 bases map to TRBD2. Germline V gene lookup returns CDR1 MGHRA and CDR2 YSYEKL. This CDR3 comprises 17 residues. J gave up 2 bases and V 0 bases, and 7 bases lay outside the gene matches. For the CDR3, the DNA is TGCGCCAGCAGCCAAGAAGAATCTAGCGGGGCACAAGAGACCCAGTACTTC. Protein product: CASSQEESSGAQETQYF.

The chain uses TRBV5-1 and TRBJ2-2; unclear D gene. This CDR3 has 14 amino acids. Germline values: CDR1 SGHRS, CDR2 YFSETQ. Between the trimmed V and J ends, which lost 3 bases and 4 bases, there was a span of 10 bases. The CDR3 here is CASSSQPGTGELFF. CDR3 DNA sequence: TGCGCCAGCAGCTCCCAGCCGGGCACCGGGGAGCTGTTTTTT.

The chain employs TRBV28 and TRBJ1-4; D possibly corresponds to TRBD1 (5 bases). The CDR3 contains 13 residues. V gave up 8 bases and J gave up 2 bases, with 9 bases separating them. The germline CDR1 and CDR2 sequences are MDHEN and SYDVKM. Here the CDR3 DNA reads TGTGCCAGCTGGGAGGGGACTAATGAAAAACTGTTTTTT. Protein sequence: CASWEGTNEKLFF.

The V call is TRBV7-3, the J call TRBJ2-2; D gene uncertain. V was trimmed by 1 base and J by 3 bases, leaving 6 bases between them. Per germline, CDR1 SGHTA and CDR2 FQGTGA. The CDR3 runs 14 residues. The CDR3 here is CASSLKKDTGELFF. CDR3 DNA sequence: TGTGCCAGCAGCTTAAAGAAGGACACCGGGGAGCTGTTTTTT.

The chain carries TRBV19 and TRBJ2-7; D remains ambiguous. This CDR3 is 16 amino acids long. Trimming removed 1 base at V and 0 bases at J, with 13 bases between. Germline-derived CDR1 and CDR2 are LNHDA and SQIVND (reference sequence). The DNA for the CDR3 is TGTGCCAGTAGTATAGGATGGTTCTCCAGCTCCTACGAGCAGTACTTC. This codes for CASSIGWFSSSYEQYF.

V usage is TRBV2 and J usage is TRBJ2-7; the match to TRBD1 covers 7 bases. Germline assignment: CDR1 SNHLY and CDR2 FYNNEI. Unmatched junction bases numbered 9, after V lost 8 bases and J lost 5 bases. The CDR3 extends over 13 amino acids. In DNA form, the CDR3 reads TGTGCCAGCGGGTCGCAGGGGGTGAACGAGCAGTACTTC. Its translation: CASGSQGVNEQYF. Variable domain in full (rest from reference TRBV2 and TRBJ2-7): EPEVTQTPSHQVTQMGQEVILRCVPISNHLYFYWYRQILGQKVEFLVSFYNNEISEKSEIFDDQFSVERPDGSNFTLKIRSTKLEDSAMYFCASGSQGVNEQYFGPGTRLTVT.

This clone came up once. The chain couples TRBV6-5 to TRBJ2-7; 9 nucleotides line up with TRBD1. Unmatched junction bases numbered 9, after V lost 6 bases and J lost 3 bases. Germline CDR1 reads MNHEY; CDR2 reads SVGAGI. The CDR3 is 15 residues long. CDR3 amino acids: CASSRPGQGLYEQYF. DNA for the CDR3: TGTGCCAGCAGCCGACCGGGACAGGGCCTCTACGAGCAGTACTTC.

This clone was recorded a few times. The chain recombines TRBV7-7 with TRBJ2-1; 7 nucleotides align to TRBD1. There are 15 residues in the CDR3. J lost 0 bases, V lost 4 bases, and 3 bases had no gene match. Per germline, CDR1 SSHAT and CDR2 FNYEAQ (reference sequence). The CDR3 sequence: CASSSRDSSYNEQFF. CDR3 in DNA: TGTGCCAGCAGCTCTAGGGACAGCTCCTACAATGAGCAGTTCTTC.

This chain links TRBV21-1 with TRBJ1-5. TRBV21-1 constitutes a pseudogene. The CDR3 is 17 residues long. CDR3 protein: CASSKACASYSNQPQHF. CDR3 sequence (DNA): TGTGCCAGCAGCAAAGCATGTGCCAGCTATAGCAATCAGCCCCAGCATTTT.

This chain uses TRBV7-9 with TRBJ2-5; D perhaps matches TRBD1 (7 bases). CDR1 SEHNR and CDR2 FQNEAQ come from the germline V gene (reference sequence). This CDR3 is 14 amino acids long. Trimming removed 6 bases at V and 5 bases at J, with 16 bases between. The CDR3, as DNA: TGTGCCAGCAGTTCGACAGGGAGGTTGGAGACCCAGTACTTC. Translating gives CASSSTGRLETQYF.

This clone was observed once. CDR3 bases: TGTGCCAGTAGTCGCGGGGGCCCCACCGGGGAGCTGTTTTTT. Its protein product is CASSRGGPTGELFF. The chain uses TRBV19 and TRBJ2-2; D is possibly TRBD2 (7 bases). Germline CDR1 and CDR2: LNHDA and SQIVND (reference sequence). CDR3 length: 14 amino acids. Trimming pared 5 bases from V and 4 bases from J, leaving 11 bases between. Variable domain in full (rest from reference TRBV19 and TRBJ2-2): DGGITQSPKYLFRKEGQNVTLSCEQNLNHDAMYWYRQDPGQGLRLIYYSQIVNDFQKGDIAEGYSVSREKKESFPLTVTSAQKNPTAFYLCASSRGGPTGELFFGEGSRLTVL.

The chain combines TRBV18 with TRBJ2-1; 7 bases are a match to TRBD2. With 4 bases clipped from V and 3 bases from J, the junction kept 6 bases outside the gene matches. Germline V gene sequence: CDR1 KGHSH, CDR2 LQKENI. The CDR3 has 15 residues. Here the CDR3 DNA reads TGTGCCAGCTCACTTTGGGAGGGAAGCTACAATGAGCAGTTCTTC. As protein: CASSLWEGSYNEQFF.

The chain links TRBV6-5 to TRBJ1-5, with no clear D. Trimming removed 6 bases from V and 0 bases from J, with 9 bases in between. Germline V CDR1 and CDR2: MNHEY, SVGAGI. The CDR3 sequence is 14 residues long. The CDR3 is CASRQTSSNQPQHF. As DNA, the CDR3 is TGTGCCAGCAGACAAACTTCTAGCAATCAGCCCCAGCATTTT.

The rearrangement joins TRBV11-2 to TRBJ1-3; 11 bases match TRBD1. This CDR3 contains 18 residues. The ends lost 3 bases at V and 0 bases at J; junction bases unmatched: 7. CDR1 SGHAT and CDR2 FQNNGV come from the germline V gene. The CDR3 reads CASSFPWDRGSSGNTIYF. As DNA, the CDR3 is TGTGCCAGCAGCTTTCCCTGGGACAGGGGGAGCTCTGGAAACACCATATATTTT.

This clone came up a few times. J is TRBJ2-6 and V is TRBV5-4; D is undetermined. The germline gives CDR1 SGHNT, CDR2 YYREEE (reference sequence). V was clipped by 0 bases and J by 2 bases, with 0 bases between them. CDR3 length equals 13 residues. CDR3 bases: TGTGCCAGCAGCTTGGCTGGGGCCAACGTCCTGACTTTC. It translates to CASSLAGANVLTF. Full variable domain (missing parts from reference TRBV5-4 and TRBJ2-6): ETGVTQSPTHLIKTRGQQVTLRCSSQSGHNTVSWYQQALGQGPQFIFQYYREEENGRGNFPPRFSGLQFPNYSSELNVNALELDDSALYLCASSLAGANVLTFGAGSRLTVL.

This chain joins TRBV19 and TRBJ1-3; a weak D match, TRBD1 (5 bases). Per germline, CDR1 LNHDA and CDR2 SQIVND (reference sequence). V dropped 3 bases and J dropped 1 base, with 16 bases sitting between them. The CDR3 sequence is 17 residues long. The CDR3: CASSIPRGLGSGNTIYF. The CDR3 DNA follows: TGTGCCAGTAGTATCCCAAGGGGTCTGGGATCTGGAAACACCATATATTTT.

The CDR3 DNA reads TGTGCCAGCACCTTCGGAGTCCGCGAAGCTTTCTTT. Its protein is CASTFGVREAFF. The rearrangement links TRBV6-5 to TRBJ1-1; no clear D gene. Germline CDR1 is MNHEY and CDR2 is SVGAGI. V shed 7 bases and J shed 8 bases, with 14 bases lying between them. The CDR3 runs to 12 residues.

The genes are TRBV2 and TRBJ1-5; D ambiguous. Trimming removed 3 bases from V and 7 bases from J, with 16 bases in between. Germline V lookup: CDR1 SNHLY, CDR2 FYNNEI. This CDR3 is built from 15 residues. The CDR3 bases are TGTGCCAGCAGTGACCGGGGAGGGATCGGGCAGCCCCAGCATTTT. Residues: CASSDRGGIGQPQHF.

This chain uses TRBV5-4 with TRBJ2-6, with TRBD1 identical over 8 bases. Germline V CDR1 and CDR2: SGHNT, YYREEE (reference sequence). CDR3 length equals 17 residues. The J segment lost 4 bases and the V segment lost 1 base, leaving 7 bases of the junction unmatched. CDR3: CASSLFQGATGANVLTF. The DNA for the CDR3 is TGTGCCAGCAGCTTGTTTCAGGGGGCTACAGGGGCCAACGTCCTGACTTTC.

The genes are TRBV25-1 and TRBJ1-2; no clear D. Trimming cost V 0 bases and J 8 bases, with 10 bases left between them. From germline, CDR1 is MGHDK and CDR2 SYGVNS. This CDR3 has 13 amino acids. This chain's CDR3 is CASSEYSNVGYTF. As DNA, the CDR3 is TGTGCCAGCAGTGAATATTCTAACGTAGGCTACACCTTC.

The chain links TRBV2 to TRBJ2-7, with D hard to call. Per germline, CDR1 SNHLY and CDR2 FYNNEI. The CDR3 spans 13 residues. V was pared by 7 bases and J by 3 bases, with 13 bases between. The CDR3 coding sequence is TGTGCCAGCACCCACCCCAGGAACTACGAGCAGTACTTC. Translation gives CASTHPRNYEQYF.

This chain links TRBV5-1 with TRBJ2-1; 10 bases map to TRBD2. The CDR3 covers 20 residues. The trim removed 0 bases at V and 7 bases at J, leaving 19 bases unmatched. Germline CDR1 and CDR2: SGHRS and YFSETQ. In DNA, the CDR3 is TGCGCCAGCAGCTTGGGCCTAGCGGGGGACTCCGCCCAACGAAGAAATGAGCAGTTCTTC. Amino acids: CASSLGLAGDSAQRRNEQFF. Full variable domain (remainder filled in from reference TRBV5-1 and TRBJ2-1): KAGVTQTPRYLIKTRGQQVTLSCSPISGHRSVSWYQQTPGQGLQFLFEYFSETQRNKGNFPGRFSGRQFSNSRSEMNVSTLELGDSALYLCASSLGLAGDSAQRRNEQFFGPGTRLTVL.

The chain carries TRBV20-1 and TRBJ2-2; D is uncertain. V lost 3 bases and J lost 4, with 12 bases in between. This CDR3 is 14 amino acids long. The germline CDR1 and CDR2 sequences are DFQATT and SNEGSKA (reference sequence). DNA of the CDR3: TGCAGTGCTAGTATACCAGGCGGCACCGGGGAGCTGTTTTTT. This gives the protein CSASIPGGTGELFF.

This clone was seen just once. The chain combines TRBV4-3 with TRBJ2-2; D not certain. There are 14 residues in the CDR3. Germline CDR1 reads LGHNA; CDR2 reads YSLEER. Trimming left V 0 bases short and J 3 bases short, with 5 bases between. The chain's CDR3 is CASSQDADTGELFF. The CDR3 region has the DNA TGCGCCAGCAGCCAAGATGCGGACACCGGGGAGCTGTTTTTT.

The chain combines TRBV7-9 with TRBJ1-5; TRBD1 agrees at 10 bases. The V and J ends lost 5 bases and 2 bases, in that order; junction bases with no gene match: 3. The CDR3 contains 15 residues. Germline CDR1 reads SEHNR; CDR2 reads FQNEAQ (reference sequence). The CDR3 DNA reads TGTGCCAGCAGCCTCGGGACAGGGGGCAATCAGCCCCAGCATTTT. It is translated as CASSLGTGGNQPQHF.

This rearrangement joins TRBV9 to TRBJ1-1, with D tentatively TRBD1 (6 bases). CDR1 SGDLS and CDR2 YYNGEE come from the germline V gene. V was cut by 4 bases and J by 0 bases, with 19 bases left in between. The CDR3 contains 17 residues. DNA for the CDR3: TGTGCCAGCAGCCCTCAACCAGGGGTAAAGATGAACACTGAAGCTTTCTTT. Amino acids: CASSPQPGVKMNTEAFF.